This TCR beta chain originates from a study of T cells after yellow fever vaccination. Study-wide results and caveats: A limited proportion of clonotypes was detected within both the CD4 and CD8 compartments. A weaker but faster secondary response was observed, peaking on day 5 versus 15. Once the booster was given, most primary-vaccination clones reappeared, at about 95% for CD4 and roughly 90% for CD8.

Germline V lookup: CDR1 MNHEY, CDR2 SVGAGI. V dropped 2 bases and J dropped 5 bases, with 15 bases sitting between them. The CDR3 totals 15 residues. Universal primer sites and UMIs were introduced during 5'RACE template-switching synthesis of TCR cDNA. One entry per CDR3 protein results from TCRdb running MiXCR on the 5' RACE reads. Of about 240,000 distinct CDR3 sequences listed, about 7% are singletons. This clonotype was seen many times. The antigen remains undetermined. This chain joins TRBV6-5 and TRBJ1-2; D is ambiguous. The sequence derives from a man aged 25-45 years who received the YFV17D yellow fever vaccine. Sequenced here: CD4+ T cells sorted from PBMCs, sampled 15 days after the yellow fever booster vaccination. For the CDR3, the DNA is TGTGCCAGCAGTTACGCCTTCGTGGGTCTGTATGGCTACACCTTC. Encoded protein: CASSYAFVGLYGYTF.